This T cell receptor (beta chain) is from a study of early T cells in non-severe SARS-CoV-2 infection. Study as a whole: Sequenced material consisted of bulk RNA (from unsorted whole blood), and chains were unpaired.

Findings of the study overall: Private and CD4 specificities were missed by VDJdb matching, which favored anti-spike CD8 responses.

Many counts were recorded for this clonotype. The antigen is not known. Per germline, CDR1 MNHNS and CDR2 SASEGT. Trimming left V 6 bases short and J 5 bases short, with 15 bases between. The CDR3 covers 14 residues. As part of library construction, unique molecular identifiers were attached to individual cDNA molecules. Via MiXCR, TCRdb re-called the 5' RACE reads, giving one row per CDR3 protein. The sample consists of more than 35,000 distinct CDR3 sequences, around 5% of them appearing once. V usage is TRBV6-1 and J usage is TRBJ2-3, with D hard to call. The sample consisted of whole blood. This receptor was obtained from an adult who was a healthcare worker with PCR-confirmed SARS-CoV-2 infection or an uninfected control (not recorded which). Here the CDR3 DNA reads TGTGCCAGCAGCCCCCAGGCTCCGTTAGATACGCAGTATTTT. Its translation is CASSPQAPLDTQYF.